The rows below give T cell receptor beta chains drawn from one sample of a study of T cells in Graves' hyperthyroidism and ophthalmopathy. In TCRdb, the multiplex PCR reads were re-called with MiXCR into one record per CDR3 protein. The repertoire holds roughly 750,000 distinct CDR3 sequences, 15% to 20% seen once, with 8.4% in the top ten. Sequencing was carried out using blood. These receptor sequences come from a man aged 18 to 29 with Graves' hyperthyroidism. Each CDR3 is given with its conserved first and last residue. Each record gives: V gene, J gene, D gene, clone size, CDR3 protein, CDR3 DNA. A D gene is named only where the DNA matches it firmly. Expanded clones get a size class; other rows say once, few or many, or leave the size out.

v_gene: TRBV2; j_gene: TRBJ2-7; d_gene: TRBD1; abundance: many; CDR3aa: CASSEDRGQVFPYEQYF; CDR3nt: TGTGCCAGCAGTGAAGACAGGGGCCAGGTCTTCCCCTACGAGCAGTACTTC
v_gene: TRBV6-2/TRBV6-3; j_gene: TRBJ1-5; d_gene: .; abundance: many; CDR3aa: CASSERSSNQPQHF; CDR3nt: TGTGCCAGCAGCGAGCGGAGCAGCAATCAGCCCCAGCATTTT
v_gene: TRBV5-8; j_gene: TRBJ1-1; d_gene: .; abundance: .; CDR3aa: CASSLAGQGNTEAFF; CDR3nt: TGTGCCAGCAGCCTGGCCGGGCAGGGGAACACTGAAGCTTTCTTT
v_gene: TRBV7-3; j_gene: TRBJ1-6; d_gene: TRBD1; abundance: few; CDR3aa: CASSTGVNSPLHF; CDR3nt: TGTGCCAGCTCGACAGGGGTTAATTCACCCCTCCACTTT
v_gene: TRBV7-3; j_gene: TRBJ2-1; d_gene: .; abundance: .; CDR3aa: CASSLLGQGVDEQFF; CDR3nt: TGTGCCAGCAGTCTCTTAGGGCAGGGTGTCGATGAGCAGTTCTTC
v_gene: TRBV6-1; j_gene: TRBJ2-1; d_gene: .; abundance: .; CDR3aa: CASSKRSGRDNEQFF; CDR3nt: TGTGCCAGCAGTAAACGTAGCGGCAGAGACAATGAGCAGTTCTTC
v_gene: TRBV5-1; j_gene: TRBJ2-3; d_gene: TRBD2; abundance: many; CDR3aa: CASSLVRTSGSDTQYF; CDR3nt: TGCGCCAGCAGCTTGGTACGGACTAGCGGTTCAGATACGCAGTATTTT
v_gene: TRBV13; j_gene: TRBJ1-1; d_gene: .; abundance: many; CDR3aa: CASSLFRGGGTEAFF; CDR3nt: TGTGCCAGCAGCTTGTTCAGGGGCGGAGGAACTGAAGCTTTCTTT
v_gene: TRBV2; j_gene: TRBJ2-2; d_gene: TRBD2; abundance: few; CDR3aa: CASSEPTSGSGNTGELFF; CDR3nt: TGTGCCAGCAGTGAACCGACTAGCGGGAGCGGGAACACCGGGGAGCTGTTTTTT
v_gene: TRBV28; j_gene: TRBJ2-7; d_gene: TRBD2; abundance: .; CDR3aa: CASSLKLAGFYEQYF; CDR3nt: TGTGCCAGCAGTTTAAAACTAGCGGGCTTCTACGAGCAGTACTTC
v_gene: TRBV2; j_gene: TRBJ2-1; d_gene: TRBD2; abundance: few; CDR3aa: CASSETPRPRTSGSYNEQFF; CDR3nt: TGTGCCAGCAGTGAAACCCCACGGCCGAGGACTAGCGGGAGCTACAATGAGCAGTTCTTC
v_gene: TRBV20-1; j_gene: TRBJ2-3; d_gene: .; abundance: .; CDR3aa: CSAAGGVHTDTQYF; CDR3nt: TGCAGTGCAGCCGGGGGAGTTCACACAGATACGCAGTATTTT
v_gene: TRBV29-1; j_gene: TRBJ1-3; d_gene: .; abundance: .; CDR3aa: CSVGVLEGNTIYF; CDR3nt: TGCAGCGTTGGGGTTCTGGAAGGAAACACCATATATTTT
v_gene: TRBV2; j_gene: TRBJ2-7; d_gene: .; abundance: .; CDR3aa: CASSVGAPGEQYF; CDR3nt: TGTGCCAGCAGCGTGGGTGCCCCGGGGGAGCAGTACTTC
v_gene: TRBV6-2/TRBV6-3; j_gene: TRBJ2-7; d_gene: .; abundance: once; CDR3aa: CASSYSVIYEQYF; CDR3nt: TGTGCCAGCAGTTACTCTGTCATCTACGAGCAGTACTTC
v_gene: TRBV20-1; j_gene: TRBJ2-7; d_gene: TRBD1; abundance: once; CDR3aa: CSASDPGQGFTYEQYF; CDR3nt: TGCAGTGCTAGCGATCCGGGACAGGGGTTCACCTACGAGCAGTACTTC
v_gene: TRBV7-3; j_gene: TRBJ2-2; d_gene: .; abundance: few; CDR3aa: CASSYKNTGELFF; CDR3nt: TGTGCCAGCAGCTACAAGAACACCGGGGAGCTGTTTTTT
v_gene: TRBV7-8; j_gene: TRBJ2-5; d_gene: TRBD2; abundance: .; CDR3aa: CASSSGGGLAAPGETQYF; CDR3nt: TGTGCCAGCAGCTCCGGCGGGGGTTTGGCGGCCCCGGGGGAGACCCAGTACTTC
v_gene: TRBV6-2/TRBV6-3; j_gene: TRBJ2-1; d_gene: TRBD2; abundance: .; CDR3aa: CASSSRGSLGYNEQFF; CDR3nt: TGTGCCAGCAGTTCCCGCGGGAGCTTGGGGTACAATGAGCAGTTCTTC
v_gene: TRBV28; j_gene: TRBJ2-5; d_gene: .; abundance: many; CDR3aa: CASSFPTEQETQYF; CDR3nt: TGTGCCAGCAGTTTTCCGACAGAGCAAGAGACCCAGTACTTC
v_gene: TRBV29-1; j_gene: TRBJ2-1; d_gene: TRBD2; abundance: .; CDR3aa: CSVLRLRESWNEQFF; CDR3nt: TGCAGCGTTCTGCGTCTGCGGGAGAGTTGGAATGAGCAGTTCTTC
v_gene: TRBV6-5; j_gene: TRBJ2-7; d_gene: TRBD2; abundance: many; CDR3aa: CASSWGRAIAGSAYEQYF; CDR3nt: TGTGCCAGCAGTTGGGGCAGGGCGATAGCGGGCTCCGCCTACGAGCAGTACTTC
v_gene: TRBV6-5; j_gene: TRBJ2-3; d_gene: TRBD1; abundance: .; CDR3aa: CASSYSGQATDTQYF; CDR3nt: TGTGCCAGCAGTTACTCGGGACAGGCCACAGATACGCAGTATTTT
v_gene: TRBV20-1; j_gene: TRBJ2-7; d_gene: .; abundance: .; CDR3aa: CSARDPPRYAYEQYF; CDR3nt: TGCAGTGCTAGAGATCCCCCTCGGTACGCCTACGAGCAGTACTTC
v_gene: TRBV12-3/TRBV12-4; j_gene: TRBJ2-7; d_gene: .; abundance: .; CDR3aa: CASRARWDPYEQYF; CDR3nt: TGTGCCAGCCGGGCTCGATGGGACCCCTACGAGCAGTACTTC
v_gene: TRBV20-1; j_gene: TRBJ2-3; d_gene: TRBD2; abundance: few; CDR3aa: CSAEDASGASTDTQYF; CDR3nt: TGCAGTGCAGAAGACGCTAGCGGGGCTAGCACAGATACGCAGTATTTT
v_gene: TRBV7-8; j_gene: TRBJ1-5; d_gene: .; abundance: many; CDR3aa: CASSLGFTMRYQPQHF; CDR3nt: TGTGCCAGCAGCTTAGGGTTTACAATGCGGTATCAGCCCCAGCATTTT
v_gene: TRBV27; j_gene: TRBJ2-5; d_gene: .; abundance: many; CDR3aa: CASSLTAREETQYF; CDR3nt: TGTGCCAGCAGTTTAACGGCCAGGGAAGAGACCCAGTACTTC
v_gene: TRBV6-1; j_gene: TRBJ2-5; d_gene: TRBD1; abundance: many; CDR3aa: CASSQGMTGYQETQYF; CDR3nt: TGTGCCAGCAGTCAAGGGATGACAGGGTACCAAGAGACCCAGTACTTC
v_gene: TRBV7-2; j_gene: TRBJ2-1; d_gene: TRBD2; abundance: many; CDR3aa: CASSPHPPGGRNEQFF; CDR3nt: TGTGCCAGCAGCCCCCACCCACCGGGAGGAAGGAATGAGCAGTTCTTC
v_gene: TRBV11-2; j_gene: TRBJ1-2; d_gene: .; abundance: many; CDR3aa: CASSRPGTGNYGYTF; CDR3nt: TGTGCCAGCAGCCGTCCCGGGACGGGTAACTATGGCTACACCTTC
v_gene: TRBV28; j_gene: TRBJ2-5; d_gene: .; abundance: .; CDR3aa: CATRFRGDRGTQYF; CDR3nt: TGTGCCACCAGATTTAGGGGGGACCGGGGGACCCAGTACTTC
v_gene: TRBV7-9; j_gene: TRBJ2-2; d_gene: .; abundance: many; CDR3aa: CASSQPGTAYTGELFF; CDR3nt: TGTGCCAGCAGCCAGCCCGGGACGGCCTACACCGGGGAGCTGTTTTTT
v_gene: TRBV11-2; j_gene: TRBJ2-7; d_gene: .; abundance: few; CDR3aa: CASEQRAKQYF; CDR3nt: TGTGCCAGCGAACAGAGAGCGAAGCAGTACTTC
v_gene: TRBV7-2; j_gene: TRBJ2-1; d_gene: TRBD2; abundance: many; CDR3aa: CASSLRTSGGGKNEQFF; CDR3nt: TGTGCCAGCAGCCTAAGGACTAGCGGAGGGGGAAAGAATGAGCAGTTCTTC
v_gene: TRBV30; j_gene: TRBJ2-2; d_gene: .; abundance: many; CDR3aa: CACYASASGTGELFF; CDR3nt: TGTGCCTGTTACGCGTCGGCTTCAGGCACCGGGGAGCTGTTTTTT
v_gene: TRBV7-9; j_gene: TRBJ2-3; d_gene: .; abundance: few; CDR3aa: CASSLATSGDTQYF; CDR3nt: TGTGCCAGCAGCTTAGCCACGTCGGGGGATACGCAGTATTTT
v_gene: TRBV12-3/TRBV12-4; j_gene: TRBJ2-1; d_gene: TRBD1; abundance: .; CDR3aa: CASEPDRAYNEQFF; CDR3nt: TGTGCCAGCGAGCCGGACAGGGCTTACAATGAGCAGTTCTTC
v_gene: TRBV9; j_gene: TRBJ2-5; d_gene: TRBD1; abundance: .; CDR3aa: CASSVDRGETQYF; CDR3nt: TGTGCCAGCAGCGTGGACAGGGGGGAGACCCAGTACTTC
v_gene: TRBV28; j_gene: TRBJ2-1; d_gene: TRBD2; abundance: many; CDR3aa: CASSRGLAGGFEQFF; CDR3nt: TGTGCCAGCAGCCGAGGACTAGCGGGAGGTTTTGAGCAGTTCTTC
v_gene: TRBV7-8; j_gene: TRBJ2-7; d_gene: TRBD2; abundance: .; CDR3aa: CASSLVAGRVYEQYF; CDR3nt: TGTGCCAGCAGCTTAGTAGCGGGAAGGGTCTACGAGCAGTACTTC
v_gene: TRBV6-2/TRBV6-3; j_gene: TRBJ2-1; d_gene: .; abundance: few; CDR3aa: CASSYSMGGYNEQFF; CDR3nt: TGTGCCAGCAGTTACTCGATGGGGGGCTACAATGAGCAGTTCTTC